The next 6 T cell receptor beta chains were all read from a single sample in a study of blood T cell repertoires in COVID-19. The protocol was immunoSEQ multiplex PCR, while the TCRdb copy is restricted to in-frame clones and leaves out a portion. The table shows roughly 500,000 clones, with roughly nine tenths occurring only once. What was sequenced was peripheral blood. Receptor source: a young man with COVID-19, enrolled during active disease.

The rearrangement uses TRBV5-1 and TRBJ1-6; TRBD1 agrees at 7 bases. CDR1 SGHRS and CDR2 YFSETQ come from the germline V gene. This CDR3 comprises 16 residues. V was clipped by 0 bases and J by 4 bases; unmatched bases: 4. In DNA, the CDR3 is TGCGCCAGCAGCTTGGCGGGACAGATATATAATTCACCCCTCCACTTT. Its translation: CASSLAGQIYNSPLHF.

The chain couples TRBV5-6 to TRBJ1-5, with 11 bases fitting TRBD1. The germline gives CDR1 SGHDT, CDR2 YYEEEE. The CDR3 length is 14 residues. Trimming took 4 bases from V and 9 from J; bases not matched to a gene: 6. This CDR3 is CASSAGTGGRPQHF. In DNA, the CDR3 is TGTGCCAGCAGCGCCGGGACAGGGGGTCGGCCCCAGCATTTT.

The chain recombines TRBV6-1 with TRBJ2-3, with D uncertain. The CDR3 contains 15 residues. Trimming left V 0 bases short and J 2 bases short, with 9 bases between. Looked up from germline, CDR1 is MNHNS and CDR2 is SASEGT. CDR3 sequence reads: CASSEAEVITDTQYF. The CDR3, as DNA: TGTGCCAGCAGTGAAGCAGAGGTTATCACAGATACGCAGTATTTT.

This chain uses TRBV7-8 with TRBJ2-4; D is uncertain. CDR1 is SGHVS and CDR2 is FQNEAQ in the germline V gene. Between the trimmed V and J ends, which lost 1 base and 0 bases, there was a span of 13 bases. The CDR3 extends over 17 amino acids. CDR3 residues: CASSLDGQNLAKNIQYF. CDR3 bases: TGTGCCAGCAGCTTAGATGGGCAAAACTTAGCCAAAAACATTCAGTACTTC.

The V call is TRBV10-3, the J call TRBJ2-7; D possibly corresponds to TRBD1 (6 bases). V was pared by 10 bases and J by 4 bases, with 23 bases between. The CDR3 consists of 15 residues. Germline-derived CDR1 and CDR2 are ENHRY and SYGVKD. The CDR3 DNA reads TGTGCCAGCACCTCAGGGGCCCCATCGTTTTACGAGCAGTACTTC. Translating gives CASTSGAPSFYEQYF.

This clone was counted once. CDR3 sequence reads: CASSPSEMRFSYNEQFF. The CDR3 region has the DNA TGTGCCAGCAGCCCCTCGGAGATGCGTTTTTCCTACAATGAGCAGTTCTTC. The rearrangement links TRBV7-9 to TRBJ2-1, with D unclear. The V gene's germline CDR1 is SEHNR and CDR2 FQNEAQ (reference sequence). V was clipped by 5 bases and J by 1 base, with 18 bases between them. CDR3 size: 17 residues.